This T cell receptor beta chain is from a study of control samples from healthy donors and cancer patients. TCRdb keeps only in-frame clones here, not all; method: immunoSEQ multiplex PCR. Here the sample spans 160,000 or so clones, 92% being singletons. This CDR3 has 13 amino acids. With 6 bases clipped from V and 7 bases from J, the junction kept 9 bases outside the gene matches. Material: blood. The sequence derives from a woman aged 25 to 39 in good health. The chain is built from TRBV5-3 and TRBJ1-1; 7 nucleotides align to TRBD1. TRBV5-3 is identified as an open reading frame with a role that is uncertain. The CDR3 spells CARNTDRVVEAFF. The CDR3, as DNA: TGTGCCAGAAATACAGACAGGGTGGTTGAAGCTTTCTTT.